This TCR beta chain was observed in a study of shared clonotypes between healthy human individuals. The germline CDR1 and CDR2 sequences are SGHVS and FNYEAQ. The CDR3 consists of 13 residues. The V and J ends lost 1 base and 1 base respectively, with 4 bases between them. The table came from immunoSEQ multiplex PCR; TCRdb's copy has only in-frame clones and leaves some out. Of around 500,000 clones listed, 81% were seen once; the top ten hold about an eighth. Sequenced input: PBMCs. The rearrangement joins TRBV7-6 to TRBJ1-1; unclear D gene. The clonotype originates from a woman in her thirties or forties in good health. Some clones in this sample may be carry-over from other donors' samples. The CDR3 reads CASSLGQNTEAFF. The CDR3 DNA follows: TGTGCCAGCAGCTTAGGGCAGAACACTGAAGCTTTCTTT.